The sequence of this T cell receptor (beta chain) was determined in a study of blood T cells in healthy people across ages (dated by TCRdb to about 2015). Study-wide context: In model experiments, template switching captured roughly one uniquely barcoded TCR beta cDNA molecule for every two T cells. The study analyzed two additional independent replicas of 1 million unique cDNA reads from the same blood draw for two donors, one aged 18 to 30 and one aged 80 or older. To track age-related changes in TCR beta repertoire diversity, the study relied on deep sequencing normalized with unique cDNA molecular identifiers. The donors were divided into four age groups: young (average around 16 years), middle-aged (almost 40), aged (around 67) and long-lived (about 79). To avoid experimental bias, donors of different ages were randomly spread across the sequencing lanes.

This clonotype was seen a handful of times. Its antigen is not yet known. Base-call qualities are not available, and no considerably larger clone is one nucleotide away. The full study reports these points: Total diversity estimates from one million sequenced T cells were considered lower bounds and underestimates. Observed TCR beta diversity per million T cells fell roughly linearly with age, and a significant reduction was already apparent by age around 39. A strong correlation was found between observed TCR beta diversity and the percentage of naive T cells measured by flow cytometry. The CMV infection status of donors was not known, potentially confounding age-related changes in expanded clonotypes. Since profiling was done on bulk unsorted PBMCs, naive and antigen-experienced compartments could not be conclusively compared. Compared with the aged group, the long-lived group had more naive CD4+ T cells, fewer expanded clones and increased TCR diversity, suggesting age selection.

Library preparation employed 5' RACE. The instrument given in TCRdb is Illumina HiSeq 2500. The second PCR ran for about 6 to 12 cycles and used a J-beta primer mix along with a sample-barcoded 5' primer. Each TCR beta cDNA molecule received a unique molecular identifier from a template-switch 5' adaptor carrying 12 random nucleotides. Each sample yielded at least 3 million CDR3-containing paired-end reads. The Mint cDNA synthesis kit, primed by a TRBC-specific oligonucleotide, was used to synthesize first-strand cDNA from all RNA. Following uracil-DNA glycosylase treatment, all cDNA underwent a first 18-cycle PCR with the universal primers M1SS and BC2_uni_R. Under the source paper's analysis protocol: For normalization, 1 million high-quality reads, each with a distinct molecular identifier, were randomly selected from each sample. Reads sharing molecular identifiers were discarded rather than binned into consensus sequences. MiTCR, with a Q25 quality threshold and the strictest error-elimination algorithm, was used for CDR3 identification, clonotype clustering and error correction. A nonparametric unseen species model with Euler transformation was used to estimate lower-bound total TCR beta diversity. TCRdb handled the public reads itself, with Q25 trimming in fastp and clone calling in MiXCR, and kept productive beta chains. Rows matching on CDR3 protein sequence are summarized as one entry with the most common DNA and genes. These V and J calls derive from TCRdb rather than the authors' analysis. The sample table records hundreds of thousands of distinct CDR3 sequences; roughly 43% of these occur just once. Jointly, the top ten make up approximately 22% of the sample.

The 39 donors, aged roughly 6 to 100 years, were systemically healthy Caucasian individuals from Russia. About 9.6 milliliters of peripheral blood were collected from each donor into EDTA-treated Vacutainer tubes. Ficoll-Paque density-gradient centrifugation was used to isolate PBMCs, with at least 7 million obtained per sample. Total RNA, at least 6 micrograms per sample, was extracted from PBMCs with Trizol reagent. The percentages of naive CD45RAhigh/CD27high T cells were determined by flow cytometry on a PBMC aliquot from every donor. The germline V gene provides CDR1 SGHVS and CDR2 FNYEAQ. The cysteine opens and the phenylalanine closes a CDR3 of 14 amino acids. CDR3 DNA is the only sequence kept; it has 42 bases, read in frame from the first base. V is pruned by 6 bases and J by 10 bases, leaving 8 bases of the junction without a gene match.

The rearranged segments are TRBV7-6 and TRBJ2-1; 11 central bases correspond to TRBD2. Sequenced material: blood. The receptor comes from a woman aged 60-75 years in good health. The CDR3 region: CASSSGTSGWEQFF. The sequence in DNA is TGTGCCAGCAGTTCCGGGACTAGCGGATGGGAGCAGTTCTTC.